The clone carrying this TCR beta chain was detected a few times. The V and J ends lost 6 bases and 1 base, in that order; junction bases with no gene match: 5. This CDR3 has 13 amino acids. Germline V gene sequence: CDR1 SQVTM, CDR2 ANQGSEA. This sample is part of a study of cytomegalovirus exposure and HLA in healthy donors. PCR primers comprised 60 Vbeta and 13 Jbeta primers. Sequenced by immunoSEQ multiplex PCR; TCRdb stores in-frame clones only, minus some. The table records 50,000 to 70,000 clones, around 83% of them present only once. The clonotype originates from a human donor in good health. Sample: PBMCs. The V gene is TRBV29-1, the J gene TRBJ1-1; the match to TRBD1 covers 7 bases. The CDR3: CSVTGMRNTEAFF. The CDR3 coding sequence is TGCAGCGTGACAGGGATGAGGAACACTGAAGCTTTCTTT. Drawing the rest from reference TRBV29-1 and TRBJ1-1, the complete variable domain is SAVISQKPSRDICQRGTSLTIQCQVDSQVTMMFWYRQQPGQSLTLIATANQGSEATYESGFVIDKFPISRPNLTFSTLTVSNMSPEDSSIYLCSVTGMRNTEAFFGQGTRLTVV.